The 27 T cell receptor beta chains listed next were all sequenced from one sample in a study of blood T cell repertoires in COVID-19. The table came from immunoSEQ multiplex PCR; TCRdb's copy has only in-frame clones and leaves some out. The profile shows 200,000 to 250,000 clones, roughly four fifths of them singletons. The sample consisted of peripheral blood. These receptors all come from a man aged 50-60 years with acute or convalescent COVID-19.

V usage is TRBV4-1 and J usage is TRBJ1-5; weak D call: TRBD1 (5 bases). The germline V and J ends were trimmed by 4 bases and 3 bases, with 10 bases remaining between them. Germline loops: CDR1 MGHRA, CDR2 YSYEKL. There are 14 residues in the CDR3. The chain's CDR3 is CASSPTRDNQPQHF. In DNA form, the CDR3 reads TGCGCCAGCAGCCCTACCAGGGACAATCAGCCCCAGCATTTT.

This sequence joins TRBV4-1 and TRBJ1-2; D is possibly TRBD1 (5 bases). Trimming stripped 3 bases from V and 5 bases from J, with 13 bases between. The CDR3 spans 14 residues. The germline V gene has CDR1 MGHRA and CDR2 YSYEKL. As DNA, the CDR3 is TGCGCCAGCAGCCAGCTCAGGGTTGGGTATGGCTACACCTTC. This gives the protein CASSQLRVGYGYTF.

The chain couples TRBV9 to TRBJ2-3; TRBD2 matches 8 bases. CDR1 and CDR2 from the germline V gene are SGDLS and YYNGEE. This CDR3 spans 15 amino acids. V was pared by 7 bases and J by 3 bases, with 10 bases of the junction left unmatched. CDR3 in amino acids: CASSRGGARTDTQYF. CDR3 bases: TGTGCCAGCTCCCGGGGGGGGGCCAGGACAGATACGCAGTATTTT.

The V gene is TRBV27, the J gene TRBJ1-2; no firm D call. Trimming shortened V by 3 bases and J by 8 bases, and 16 bases separated the two germline ends. Germline CDR1 is MNHEY and CDR2 is SMNVEV (reference sequence). The CDR3 contains 14 residues. The CDR3: CASSFRNKIGGYTF. CDR3 coding DNA: TGTGCCAGCAGTTTCAGGAACAAAATTGGAGGCTACACCTTC.

The rearrangement joins TRBV6-5 to TRBJ2-5; the match to TRBD1 covers 12 bases. V lost 6 bases, J lost 4 bases, and 6 bases stayed unmatched. The CDR3 contains 15 residues. Per germline, CDR1 MNHEY and CDR2 SVGAGI. CDR3 in amino acids: CASRGDRGRRETQYF. CDR3 coding DNA: TGTGCCAGCAGGGGGGACAGGGGGCGCCGAGAGACCCAGTACTTC.

The rearrangement uses TRBV10-3 and TRBJ1-5, with a tentative D call TRBD1 (5 bases). The germline V and J ends were trimmed by 2 bases and 4 bases, with 12 bases remaining between them. Per the germline V gene, CDR1 is ENHRY and CDR2 is SYGVKD. The CDR3 is 15 amino acids. CDR3 DNA sequence: TGTGCCATCAGTGAGGCGGGGGTTATAAATCAGCCCCAGCATTTT. Its protein product is CAISEAGVINQPQHF.

This clone was observed a few times. The V call is TRBV6-5, the J call TRBJ1-1; D is undetermined. Trimming took off 7 bases at V and 6 bases at J, with 15 bases between the two ends. Germline lookup yields CDR1 MNHEY and CDR2 SVGAGI. The CDR3 covers 13 residues. CDR3 amino acids: CASTKTSYAEAFF. CDR3 DNA sequence: TGTGCCAGCACCAAAACGAGCTACGCTGAAGCTTTCTTT.

The J gene is TRBJ1-4, the V gene TRBV6-1; D might be TRBD1 (5 bases). Germline V gives CDR1 MNHNS, CDR2 SASEGT. Trimming removed 4 bases from V and 7 bases from J, with 10 bases in between. CDR3 length equals 13 residues. The CDR3 is CASSARRGEKLFF. The CDR3 DNA is TGTGCCAGCAGTGCCCGAAGGGGTGAAAAACTGTTTTTT.

V and J are TRBV15 and TRBJ1-4, with D hard to call. Trimming stripped 6 bases from V and 0 bases from J, with 11 bases between. Germline-derived CDR1 and CDR2 are LNHNV and YYDKDF (reference sequence). This CDR3 spans 15 amino acids. The CDR3 here is CATRGGNATNEKLFF. The CDR3 DNA follows: TGTGCCACCAGGGGAGGAAACGCAACTAATGAAAAACTGTTTTTT.

As to this clone: This CDR3 is also generated by other DNA sequences in the sample. CDR3 nucleotides: TGCGCCAGCAGCTTGGGACAGAACACCGGGGAGCTGTTTTTT. Translated, it gives CASSLGQNTGELFF. V gene TRBV5-1 combines with J gene TRBJ2-2; D ambiguous. The CDR3 extends over 14 amino acids. V was pared by 0 bases and J by 1 base, with 4 bases between. Germline-derived CDR1 and CDR2 are SGHRS and YFSETQ.

The rearrangement joins TRBV5-3 to TRBJ2-7; 11 bases align to TRBD2. TRBV5-3 is reported as an ORF; its role is uncertain. Trimming took 2 bases from V and 2 from J; bases not matched to a gene: 6. The CDR3 is 16 amino acids. CDR3 sequence (DNA): TGTGCCAGAAGCTTCAAATTAGCGGGAGGGCCCTACGAGCAGTACTTC. Amino acid sequence: CARSFKLAGGPYEQYF.

This sequence joins TRBV24-1 and TRBJ2-2, with 7 bases lining up with TRBD2. The germline V gene encodes CDR1 KGHDR and CDR2 SFDVKD. V dropped 8 bases and J dropped 1; count of bases not matched to a gene: 3. The CDR3 extends over 14 amino acids. The CDR3, as DNA: TGTGCCACCAATGCGGGAGAGAACACCGGGGAGCTGTTTTTT. This translates into CATNAGENTGELFF.

This clone was recorded once. V and J are TRBV11-2 and TRBJ1-1; 8 bases map to TRBD1. CDR1 and CDR2 from the germline V gene are SGHAT and FQNNGV. Unmatched junction bases numbered 7, after V lost 4 bases and J lost 3 bases. The CDR3 runs 15 residues. The CDR3 reads CASSYRRGPDTEAFF. In nucleotides, the CDR3 is TGTGCCAGCAGCTACCGCAGGGGGCCGGACACTGAAGCTTTCTTT.

The chain couples TRBV3-1 (or the pseudogene TRBV3-2) to TRBJ1-5, with TRBD1 matching 8 bases. CDR3 length equals 15 residues. The germline CDR1 and CDR2 sequences are LGHDT and YNNKEL (reference sequence). With 1 base clipped from V and 5 bases from J, the junction kept 4 bases outside the gene matches. CDR3 amino acids: CASSQGDRRHQPQHF. The CDR3 DNA sequence: TGTGCCAGCAGCCAAGGGGACAGGAGGCATCAGCCCCAGCATTTT.

The genes are TRBV7-9 and TRBJ2-3, with no clear D. Germline assignment: CDR1 SEHNR and CDR2 FQNEAQ (reference sequence). V lost 3 bases to trimming and J lost 6 bases, with 7 bases between them. The CDR3 runs to 12 residues. The DNA of the CDR3 is TGTGCCAGCAGCTTTTTTGCGGATACGCAGTATTTT. Its protein product is CASSFFADTQYF.

The chain recombines TRBV2 with TRBJ1-1; 7 bases fit TRBD1. CDR1 and CDR2 from the germline V gene are SNHLY and FYNNEI. V trimming: 11 bases; J trimming: 7 bases; junction bases outside the gene matches: 7. This CDR3 is 11 amino acids long. The CDR3 is CARFGTVEAFF. The CDR3 DNA sequence: TGTGCCCGATTTGGGACAGTTGAAGCTTTCTTT.

The chain couples TRBV27 to TRBJ1-2; 8 bases line up with TRBD1. Germline values: CDR1 MNHEY, CDR2 SMNVEV (reference sequence). This CDR3 region has 14 residues. J gave up 7 bases and V 6 bases, and 10 bases lay outside the gene matches. CDR3 in amino acids: CASRRTGRGFGYTF. The CDR3, as DNA: TGTGCCAGCAGAAGGACAGGGCGAGGGTTTGGCTACACCTTC.

J is TRBJ2-1 and V is TRBV4-1, with 12 bases matching TRBD2. V trimming: 2 bases; J trimming: 2 bases; junction bases outside the gene matches: 1. Germline loops: CDR1 MGHRA, CDR2 YSYEKL. This CDR3 has 16 residues. CDR3 loop: CASSQRTSGTYNEQFF. As DNA, the CDR3 is TGCGCCAGCAGCCAACGGACTAGCGGGACCTACAATGAGCAGTTCTTC.

The chain uses TRBV5-1 and TRBJ1-1; D is perhaps TRBD1 (6 bases). The CDR3 spans 13 residues. Germline CDR1 SGHRS, CDR2 YFSETQ. The V gene lost 4 bases and the J gene lost 6 bases, with 13 bases spanning the gap. This chain's CDR3 is CASSPNRQAEAFF. CDR3 in DNA: TGCGCCAGCAGCCCCAACCGACAGGCTGAAGCTTTCTTT.

The table lists this clone with a count of one. The chain employs TRBV10-2 and TRBJ1-2; TRBD1 aligns across 9 bases. The trim removed 6 bases at V and 8 bases at J, leaving 13 bases unmatched. The CDR3 is made up of 15 amino acids. CDR1 and CDR2 from the germline V gene are WSHSY and SAAADI. CDR3 DNA: TGCGCCAGCAGCTCGGGACAGGGACTCTCGGGGGGCTACACCTTC. This gives the protein CASSSGQGLSGGYTF.

The rearrangement joins TRBV30 to TRBJ2-4; 7 positions agree with TRBD2. Germline V gene lookup returns CDR1 GTSNPN and CDR2 SVGIG (reference sequence). This CDR3 is built from 15 residues. V was pared by 3 bases and J by 3 bases, with 8 bases of the junction left unmatched. The CDR3 DNA reads as TGTGCCTGGAGGTCCCCCAGGGAGGGCAAAAACATTCAGTACTTC. This gives the protein CAWRSPREGKNIQYF.

The V gene is TRBV19, the J gene TRBJ1-5, with D unclear. Germline V gene data show CDR1 as LNHDA and CDR2 as SQIVND (reference sequence). V dropped 5 bases and J dropped 3 bases, with 8 bases sitting between them. This CDR3 region has 13 residues. The CDR3 here is CASSVANNQPQHF. CDR3 in DNA: TGTGCCAGTAGTGTTGCGAACAATCAGCCCCAGCATTTT.

The chain is built from TRBV9 and TRBJ2-7, with 8 bases matching TRBD1. Trimming took 3 bases from V and 2 from J; bases not matched to a gene: 7. The CDR3 is 15 residues long. Germline V gene sequence: CDR1 SGDLS, CDR2 YYNGEE. CDR3 sequence (DNA): TGTGCCAGCAGCGGGGGACAGGCCTACCCCTACGAGCAGTACTTC. Translation gives CASSGGQAYPYEQYF.

J is TRBJ1-1 and V is TRBV6-5; tentatively, D is TRBD1 (5 bases). The CDR3 extends over 15 amino acids. The V and J ends lost 0 bases and 5 bases respectively, with 13 bases between them. The germline CDR1 and CDR2 sequences are MNHEY and SVGAGI. The CDR3 DNA is TGTGCCAGCAGTTACTCACTGGGTGGGGGGACTGAAGCTTTCTTT. Its protein product is CASSYSLGGGTEAFF.

The V and J genes are TRBV2 and TRBJ1-1; TRBD1 is a possible D gene (6 bases). V lost 1 base and J 1 base, leaving 7 bases between the germline ends. CDR1 is SNHLY, CDR2 FYNNEI, per germline. This CDR3 is built from 14 residues. The CDR3 bases are TGTGCCAGCAGTGAAGAGGGACAGAACACTGAAGCTTTCTTT. It codes for CASSEEGQNTEAFF.

A few counts support this clone. The chain joins TRBV28 to TRBJ2-7; D is unclear. The CDR3 consists of 11 residues. V shed 4 bases and J shed 6 bases, with 7 bases lying between them. Germline CDR1 reads MDHEN; CDR2 reads SYDVKM. This CDR3 reads CASSWAGEQYF. Here the CDR3 DNA reads TGTGCCAGCAGTTGGGCCGGCGAGCAGTACTTC.

V gene TRBV11-2 combines with J gene TRBJ2-7; possibly TRBD2 for D (6 bases). CDR1 and CDR2 from the germline V gene are SGHAT and FQNNGV. The V end was cut by 1 base, the J end by 0 bases, with 7 bases between. This CDR3 contains 14 residues. In nucleotides, the CDR3 is TGTGCCAGCAGCTTAGCCGGGAGCTCCTACGAGCAGTACTTC. Translating gives CASSLAGSSYEQYF.